A selection of T cell receptor beta chains follows, all from one sample in a study of response to subunit inactivated influenza vaccine. MiXCR, applied by TCRdb to the RT-PCR reads, yields one record per CDR3 protein. The sample contains 860,000 or so distinct CDR3 sequences, approximately 21% of which appear only once. The starting material was PBMCs from blood, obtained less than 6 days after vaccination. Receptors were obtained from a man in his fifties or sixties who received an inactivated influenza vaccine. CDR3s include the opening cysteine and the closing phenylalanine or tryptophan. D genes are given only for firm matches. A clone size is listed for some rows: how often the clone was seen (once, few, many), or a class if it is expanded.

15	-	-	TRBV6-5	TRBJ2-2	CASSYGNANTGELFF	TGTGCCAGCAGTTACGGCAACGCGAACACCGGGGAGCTGTTTTTT
13	-	TRBD2	TRBV20-1	TRBJ2-7	CSASRLAPYEQYF	TGCAGTGCTTCCCGACTAGCGCCCTACGAGCAGTACTTC
16	-	-	TRBV7-9	TRBJ2-1	CASSYRAGAPHNEQFF	TGTGCCAGCAGTTACCGAGCGGGCGCCCCCCACAATGAGCAGTTCTTC
15	many	TRBD2	TRBV29-1	TRBJ2-1	CSVDRTRGSYNEQFF	TGCAGCGTTGACAGGACTAGAGGGTCCTACAATGAGCAGTTCTTC
15	few	TRBD1	TRBV24-1	TRBJ1-2	CATSDRGQGDYGYTF	TGTGCCACCAGTGATCGCGGACAGGGGGACTATGGCTACACCTTC
14	once	-	TRBV12-3/TRBV12-4	TRBJ1-1	CASSMGLTNTEAFF	TGTGCCAGCAGTATGGGACTGACGAACACTGAAGCTTTCTTT
16	many	-	TRBV6-5	TRBJ1-5	CASSYSFGGSGQPQHF	TGTGCCAGCAGTTACTCGTTCGGGGGCTCGGGTCAGCCCCAGCATTTT
16	-	-	TRBV4-1	TRBJ1-5	CASSGNRRLGNQPQHF	TGCGCCAGCAGCGGAAACAGGAGGCTAGGCAATCAGCCCCAGCATTTT
13	-	-	TRBV5-5	TRBJ2-1	CASSLQGRDEQFF	TGTGCCAGCAGCTTGCAGGGCCGGGATGAGCAGTTCTTC
13	few	TRBD2	TRBV20-1	TRBJ2-7	CSASPGRLSEQYF	TGCAGTGCTAGCCCCGGGAGGTTGAGCGAGCAGTACTTC
14	-	TRBD2	TRBV14	TRBJ2-1	CASSQASLAGGQFF	TGTGCCAGCAGCCAGGCCTCATTAGCGGGAGGGCAGTTCTTC
15	many	-	TRBV2	TRBJ2-1	CASSERGINYNEQFF	TGTGCCAGCAGTGAGAGAGGGATCAATTACAATGAGCAGTTCTTC
13	-	-	TRBV5-1	TRBJ2-1	CASKPGSYNEQFF	TGCGCCAGCAAACCCGGCTCCTACAATGAGCAGTTCTTC
14	few	TRBD2	TRBV20-1	TRBJ2-5	CSAFPGTSVGAQYF	TGCAGTGCTTTTCCCGGGACTAGCGTTGGGGCCCAGTACTTC
14	many	-	TRBV5-4	TRBJ1-4	CASSLPAGGGKLFF	TGTGCCAGCAGCCTGCCCGCGGGTGGGGGAAAACTGTTTTTT
14	-	-	TRBV29-1	TRBJ1-1	CSVQRQIMNTEAFF	TGCAGCGTTCAACGACAGATTATGAACACTGAAGCTTTCTTT
13	-	-	TRBV20-1	TRBJ2-5	CSARDVLQETQYF	TGCAGTGCTAGAGACGTCTTACAAGAGACCCAGTACTTC
14	few	-	TRBV7-2	TRBJ1-3	CASSLVSSGNTIYF	TGTGCCAGCAGTCTGGTATCTTCTGGAAACACCATATATTTT
13	few	-	TRBV14	TRBJ1-6	CASSLTNQSPLHF	TGTGCCAGCAGCCTTACTAATCAATCACCCCTCCACTTT
14	few	-	TRBV3-1	TRBJ2-5	CASSQAAGGETQYF	TGTGCCAGCAGCCAAGCTGCCGGCGGAGAGACCCAGTACTTC
13	-	TRBD1	TRBV29-1	TRBJ2-2	CSVNNRGTGELFF	TGCAGCGTTAACAACAGGGGCACCGGGGAGCTGTTTTTT
15	many	TRBD2	TRBV7-2	TRBJ2-7	CASSSTSGDTYEQYF	TGTGCCAGCAGCTCGACTAGCGGTGATACCTACGAGCAGTACTTC
13	-	-	TRBV27	TRBJ1-2	CASSFGGRDGYTF	TGTGCCAGCAGTTTCGGGGGAAGGGATGGCTACACCTTC
15	-	-	TRBV6-2/TRBV6-3	TRBJ1-5	CASSYSGKGLQPQHF	TGTGCCAGCAGTTACTCCGGGAAGGGCTTGCAGCCCCAGCATTTT
12	-	-	TRBV25-1	TRBJ2-7	CASGRQAYEQYF	TGTGCCAGCGGTCGACAGGCCTACGAGCAGTACTTC
13	few	-	TRBV12-3/TRBV12-4	TRBJ1-5	CASSSRSERAQHF	TGTGCCAGCAGTTCCCGCTCGGAAAGGGCCCAGCATTTT
14	few	TRBD1	TRBV20-1	TRBJ2-7	CSASGQASSYEQYF	TGCAGTGCTAGTGGACAGGCGAGCTCCTACGAGCAGTACTTC
14	once	-	TRBV3-1	TRBJ2-3	CASSQVFEADTQYF	TGTGCCAGCAGCCAAGTCTTCGAAGCGGATACGCAGTATTTT
16	-	TRBD2	TRBV7-8	TRBJ2-1	CASSLVGTSGYNEQFF	TGTGCCAGCAGCTTAGTGGGGACTAGCGGGTACAATGAGCAGTTCTTC
13	-	-	TRBV5-1	TRBJ2-5	CASSQGSAETQYF	TGCGCCAGCAGCCAGGGGTCAGCGGAGACCCAGTACTTC
17	few	TRBD1	TRBV15	TRBJ2-7	CATSAWTGGPSSYEQYF	TGTGCCACCAGCGCCTGGACAGGGGGCCCCAGCTCCTACGAGCAGTACTTC
14	-	-	TRBV20-1	TRBJ2-7	CSARPDSRPYEQYF	TGCAGTGCTAGACCGGACAGTCGCCCCTACGAGCAGTACTTC
16	-	TRBD1	TRBV12-3/TRBV12-4	TRBJ2-1	CASSTTPGQVYNEQFF	TGTGCCAGCAGTACGACTCCGGGACAGGTTTACAATGAGCAGTTCTTC
15	-	-	TRBV6-5	TRBJ2-7	CASSYSRGESYEQYF	TGTGCCAGCAGTTACTCCAGGGGGGAATCCTACGAGCAGTACTTC
16	few	-	TRBV7-6	TRBJ2-7	CASSFFSSGGSYEQYF	TGTGCCAGCAGCTTCTTCTCATCCGGCGGTTCCTACGAGCAGTACTTC
11	few	-	TRBV24-1	TRBJ2-3	CATSATGTQYF	TGTGCCACCAGTGCCACAGGAACGCAGTATTTT